Listed below are T cell receptor beta chains from one sample, sequenced in a study of shared clonotypes between healthy human individuals. The protocol was immunoSEQ multiplex PCR, while the TCRdb copy is restricted to in-frame clones and leaves out a portion. In the table there are some 380,000 clones, around 96% of which are singletons. Input material: memory CD8+ T cells sorted from blood. The source of these receptors is a man under 40 in good health. The CDR3 runs from the conserved cysteine through the conserved F or W. A D gene is named only where the DNA matches it firmly. Clone size, where shown, is once, few, many, or a class for clones that have expanded.

v_gene	d_gene	j_gene	abundance	CDR3nt	CDR3aa
TRBV6-5	TRBD2	TRBJ2-3	.	TGTGCCAGCAGGCCTCTAGCGGGCCACACAGATACGCAGTATTTT	CASRPLAGHTDTQYF
TRBV5-1	.	TRBJ2-1	.	TGCGCCAGCAGTTCCACCCCGGCAAGCTCCTACAATGAGCAGTTCTTC	CASSSTPASSYNEQFF
TRBV29-1	TRBD1	TRBJ1-2	.	TGCAGCGGACTGATTACGACAGGGGTGATCGGCTACACCTTC	CSGLITTGVIGYTF
TRBV28	TRBD2	TRBJ2-7	.	TGTGCCAGCAGTTTCGGCGGGAGGACTTCAGACGAGCAGTACTTC	CASSFGGRTSDEQYF
TRBV19	.	TRBJ1-5	.	TGTGCCAGTAGCTTCCAGGGGCCCCAGCATTTT	CASSFQGPQHF
TRBV7-9	.	TRBJ2-5	.	TGTGCCAGCAGCTTAGGGGCCTCCACAGGATTCCAGAAAGAGACCCAGTACTTC	CASSLGASTGFQKETQYF
TRBV25-1	TRBD1	TRBJ1-2	.	TGTGCCAGCAGTCCCGGGACAGGGAAGAGTGGCTACACCTTC	CASSPGTGKSGYTF
TRBV30	.	TRBJ1-2	.	TGTGCCTCCAGAGTTTACTATGGCTACACCTTC	CASRVYYGYTF
TRBV5-1	TRBD2	TRBJ2-7	.	TGCGCCAGCAGCCCATCAGCGGGAGTTGGTTACGAGCAGTACTTC	CASSPSAGVGYEQYF
TRBV11-2	.	TRBJ2-7	.	TGTGCCAGCAGCGGACGTACTTCCGCCTACGAGCAGTACTTC	CASSGRTSAYEQYF
TRBV5-4	TRBD1	TRBJ2-5	once	TGTGCCAGCAGCCTACGACAGGGGGAGACCCAGTACTTC	CASSLRQGETQYF
TRBV10-2	TRBD1	TRBJ2-6	once	TGCGCCAGCACCGGACAGGGGGTCTCTGGGGCCAACGTCCTGACTTTC	CASTGQGVSGANVLTF
TRBV7-8	TRBD1	TRBJ2-3	.	TGTGCCAGCAGTCTGACAGGGGAAACAGATACGCAGTATTTT	CASSLTGETDTQYF
TRBV6-1	.	TRBJ1-2	.	TGTGCCAGCCAGGGGATTCATGGCTACACCTTC	CASQGIHGYTF
TRBV19	.	TRBJ1-5	.	TGTGCCAGTAGTCCGTCTGGGTCCCCATATAGCAATCAGCCCCAGCATTTT	CASSPSGSPYSNQPQHF
TRBV11-1	.	TRBJ2-1	.	TGTGCCAGCAGCTTGGGCAATGAGCAGTTCTTC	CASSLGNEQFF
TRBV4-1	TRBD2	TRBJ2-7	.	TGCGCCAGCAGCCAAGAGACTAGCTATCCACACGAGCAGTACTTC	CASSQETSYPHEQYF
TRBV10-3	.	TRBJ1-1	.	TGTGCCAGGTGCCCATCCCCATCAGGGTTGGGGAACACTGAAGCTTTCTTT	CARCPSPSGLGNTEAFF
TRBV29-1	.	TRBJ2-1	.	TGCAGCGTTGAGGGCGTTTACAACAACAATGAGCAGTTCTTC	CSVEGVYNNNEQFF
TRBV5-1	.	TRBJ2-2	once	TGCGCCAGCAGCTTACTGACAGCGAACACCGGGGAGCTGTTTTTT	CASSLLTANTGELFF
TRBV5-6	TRBD2	TRBJ2-4	.	TGTGCCAGCAGTGTAGCGGGAGTTGCCAAAAACATTCAGTACTTC	CASSVAGVAKNIQYF
TRBV7-9	.	TRBJ2-5	.	TGTGCCAGCAGCTTAGGGAATAGCGGCCAAGAGACCCAGTACTTC	CASSLGNSGQETQYF
TRBV5-1	.	TRBJ2-3	.	TGCGCCAGCAGCTTGGCGGGAACAGATACGCAGTATTTT	CASSLAGTDTQYF
TRBV2	.	TRBJ1-1	.	TGTGCCAGCTTAAAGGGCAGGGGCACTGAAGCTTTCTTT	CASLKGRGTEAFF
TRBV29-1	.	TRBJ2-1	.	TGCAGCGTTGGACCTGGGCAGGCGAGGGGCAATGAGCAGTTCTTC	CSVGPGQARGNEQFF
TRBV7-2	TRBD2	TRBJ2-1	.	TGTGCCAGCAGCTTAGGACTAGCGGGAGGGCCGGGGTACAATGAGCAGTTCTTC	CASSLGLAGGPGYNEQFF
TRBV28	.	TRBJ1-3	.	TGTGCCAGCAGTTTCCGGTATGGAAACACCATATATTTT	CASSFRYGNTIYF
TRBV7-6	.	TRBJ2-3	.	TGTGCCAGCAGCTCCCCCTGGGACACAGATACGCAGTATTTT	CASSSPWDTDTQYF
TRBV28	TRBD2	TRBJ2-2	once	TGTGCCAGCAGTACCTGGGACAGCCCACTACTAGCGGGAGCCCCAACCGGGGAGCTGTTTTTT	CASSTWDSPLLAGAPTGELFF
TRBV5-1	.	TRBJ2-7	.	TGCGCCAGCGGCTCCACCGGGGGCGCCTCCTACGAGCAGTACTTC	CASGSTGGASYEQYF
TRBV6-5	TRBD1	TRBJ1-2	.	TGTGCCAGCAGGAGGGCACAGGGGGCGAGCTACACCTTC	CASRRAQGASYTF
TRBV27	.	TRBJ1-5	.	TGTGCCAGCAGTTTATCGGGACACAATCAGCCCCAGCATTTT	CASSLSGHNQPQHF